This T cell receptor (beta chain) derives from a study of human T cells and chemical hapten exposure. Turning to the study itself: Patch tests applied 0.01% DPC to the upper back, read at 6 days. Study results and caveats: Expanded TCRs made up significantly more big CDR3 similarity clusters than controls did.

Germline CDR1 and CDR2: MDHEN and SYDVKM. This CDR3 is built from 14 residues. V lost 4 bases and J lost 1, with 8 bases in between. This clonotype was observed a handful of times. The antigen remains undetermined. TCRdb ran MiXCR on the RACE reads and lists one entry per CDR3 protein. Of about 84,000 distinct CDR3 sequences listed, 9.5% to 14% were seen once; the top ten hold roughly 3.7%. Time point reported: patch test 3, about 24 weeks after DPC sensitization. Treatment noted: therapeutic diphenylcyclopropenone sensitization with weekly scalp DPC. The receptor's source is a woman aged 50 to 60 with alopecia areata. Some clones in this sample may be carry-over from other donors' samples. This specimen consisted of whole blood, obtained in connection with sensitization to the hapten diphenylcyclopropenone (DPC). V usage is TRBV28 and J usage is TRBJ1-5; D unresolved. CDR3 region: CASSSRVSNQPQHF. For the CDR3, the DNA is TGTGCCAGCAGTTCCCGCGTCAGCAATCAGCCCCAGCATTTT. Full variable domain (outside the CDR3, taken from reference TRBV28 and TRBJ1-5): DVKVTQSSRYLVKRTGEKVFLECVQDMDHENMFWYRQDPGLGLRLIYFSYDVKMKEKGDIPEGYSVSREKKERFSLILESASTNQTSMYLCASSSRVSNQPQHFGDGTRLSIL.